Listed here are 23 T cell receptor beta chains from one sample, sequenced in a study of T cell responses to AZD1222 COVID-19 vaccine. Using immunoSEQ multiplex PCR, the repertoire was profiled, and TCRdb retains in-frame clones only, with some absent. The table includes 130,000 to 150,000 clones, around 90% detected once. The sequencing used peripheral blood, collected on day 0 of AZD1222 vaccination. Receptors originate from an adult in good health.

CDR3 nucleotide sequence: TGTGCCAGCAGTGAGGTTCGGGGGGCGTTTGGCTACACCTTC. It translates to CASSEVRGAFGYTF. The rearrangement uses TRBV2 and TRBJ1-2; D is possibly TRBD1 (6 bases). V lost 3 bases and J 7 bases, leaving 15 bases between the germline ends. There are 14 residues in the CDR3. CDR1 and CDR2 from the germline V gene are SNHLY and FYNNEI.

This chain links TRBV18 with TRBJ2-4; no clear D gene. The CDR3 length is 16 residues. The germline V gene has CDR1 KGHSH and CDR2 LQKENI. V lost 0 bases to trimming and J lost 2 bases, with 11 bases between them. The chain's CDR3 is CASSPPQLASKNIQYF. The CDR3 DNA follows: TGTGCCAGCTCACCACCGCAATTGGCGTCCAAAAACATTCAGTACTTC.

V and J are TRBV9 and TRBJ2-1; D possibly uses TRBD1 or TRBD2 (7 bases each). This CDR3 region has 14 residues. In germline, CDR1 is SGDLS, CDR2 YYNGEE. Between the trimmed V and J ends, which lost 7 bases and 3 bases, there was a span of 14 bases. CDR3 sequence: CASSPGGGYNEQFF. Here the CDR3 DNA reads TGTGCCAGCTCCCCAGGGGGGGGCTACAATGAGCAGTTCTTC.

The rearrangement uses TRBV5-5 and TRBJ2-3; 11 positions agree with TRBD1. The CDR3 is made up of 18 amino acids. CDR1 and CDR2 (germline): SGHKS, YYEKEE (reference sequence). Losses at the gene ends were 3 bases for V and 0 bases for J; bases not matched to a gene: 9. DNA of the CDR3: TGTGCCAGCAGCTACCCCGGACAGGGGGCTTTAAGCACAGATACGCAGTATTTT. Its protein is CASSYPGQGALSTDTQYF.

This clone was detected once. The chain uses TRBV27 and TRBJ1-2; 11 nucleotides agree with TRBD1. CDR3 length: 16 amino acids. The germline V gene has CDR1 MNHEY and CDR2 SMNVEV (reference sequence). Germline trimming cut 0 bases from V and 5 bases from J; bases unmatched to any gene: 5. The CDR3 region is CASSLSGDRGYYGYTF. In nucleotides, the CDR3 is TGTGCCAGCAGTTTATCAGGGGACAGGGGGTATTATGGCTACACCTTC.

The V and J genes are TRBV7-9 and TRBJ2-7; TRBD2 aligns across 11 bases. This CDR3 region has 17 residues. Germline V gives CDR1 SEHNR, CDR2 FQNEAQ (reference sequence). The trim removed 4 bases at V and 6 bases at J, leaving 14 bases unmatched. The CDR3 DNA sequence: TGTGCCAGCAGCTCCACTAGCGGGGGCCCTCACCCGACCGAGCAGTACTTC. Its protein is CASSSTSGGPHPTEQYF.

This clone was observed a few times. The gene calls are TRBV5-1 and TRBJ1-6; D is unclear. Germline V lookup: CDR1 SGHRS, CDR2 YFSETQ. The V and J ends lost 0 bases and 5 bases respectively, with 6 bases between them. The CDR3 covers 14 residues. The CDR3 spells CASSLEGNNSPLHF. The CDR3 bases are TGCGCCAGCAGCTTGGAGGGAAATAATTCACCCCTCCACTTT.

The genes are TRBV14 and TRBJ1-4; weak D call: TRBD1 (6 bases). The CDR3 has 13 residues. V gave up 5 bases and J gave up 8 bases, with 12 bases separating them. Germline V gene lookup returns CDR1 SGHDN and CDR2 FVKESK. DNA for the CDR3: TGTGCCAGCAGCGGACAGCTAAAAGAAAAACTGTTTTTT. As protein: CASSGQLKEKLFF.

The chain carries TRBV30 and TRBJ1-1; tentatively, D is TRBD1 (6 bases). Germline-derived CDR1 and CDR2 are GTSNPN and SVGIG (reference sequence). The CDR3 has 12 amino acids. V lost 1 base and J lost 11, with 14 bases in between. The CDR3 reads CAWSGNQGRAFF. The CDR3 coding sequence is TGTGCCTGGAGTGGGAATCAGGGGCGGGCTTTCTTT.

The gene calls are TRBV7-2 and TRBJ1-1; 8 nucleotides align to TRBD1. Germline lookup yields CDR1 SGHTA and CDR2 FQGNSA. The CDR3 is 13 residues long. V dropped 5 bases and J dropped 6; count of bases not matched to a gene: 5. CDR3 coding DNA: TGTGCCAGCAGCACGACAGGGGTGGCTGAAGCTTTCTTT. Encoded protein: CASSTTGVAEAFF. Full variable domain (remainder filled in from reference TRBV7-2 and TRBJ1-1): GAGVSQSPSNKVTEKGKDVELRCDPISGHTALYWYRQSLGQGLEFLIYFQGNSAPDKSGLPSDRFSAERTGGSVSTLTIQRTQQEDSAVYLCASSTTGVAEAFFGQGTRLTVV.

This sequence joins TRBV28 and TRBJ2-3, with 10 bases that match TRBD2. The germline V gene encodes CDR1 MDHEN and CDR2 SYDVKM. V lost 6 bases to trimming and J lost 7 bases; unmatched junction nucleotides: 19. This CDR3 has 18 residues. The CDR3 coding sequence is TGTGCCAGCAGCCCCAGAATCTTACCTAGCGGGAGTTCAAATACGCAGTATTTT. It yields the protein CASSPRILPSGSSNTQYF.

The V and J genes are TRBV6-6 and TRBJ1-5; D ambiguous. Germline-derived CDR1 and CDR2 are MNHNY and SVGAGI (reference sequence). The CDR3 covers 16 residues. V lost 0 bases and J lost 4, with 13 bases in between. The CDR3 sequence is CASSYSQPWANQPQHF. The CDR3 DNA follows: TGTGCCAGCAGTTACTCCCAACCGTGGGCTAATCAGCCCCAGCATTTT.

The CDR3 spells CASSSGDFPDQPQHF. CDR3 nucleotide sequence: TGCGCCAGCAGCTCCGGGGATTTCCCGGACCAGCCCCAGCATTTT. V usage is TRBV5-1 and J usage is TRBJ1-5; D gene unclear. Trimming left V 3 bases short and J 7 bases short, with 17 bases between. CDR3 size: 15 residues. The germline gives CDR1 SGHRS, CDR2 YFSETQ.

For the CDR3, the DNA is TGCGCCAGCAGCCCCGGGTTGGGGCAAGAGACCCAGTACTTC. As protein: CASSPGLGQETQYF. The chain employs TRBV5-1 and TRBJ2-5; D uncertain. Germline-derived CDR1 and CDR2 are SGHRS and YFSETQ. Trimming cost V 4 bases and J 2 bases, with 12 bases left between them. The CDR3 runs 14 residues.

The chain uses TRBV6-5 and TRBJ1-1; D is ambiguous. The CDR3 extends over 11 amino acids. Germline V lookup: CDR1 MNHEY, CDR2 SVGAGI. V lost 6 bases and J lost 1, with 3 bases in between. As DNA, the CDR3 is TGTGCCAGCAGGGAGAACACTGAAGCTTTCTTT. Its translation: CASRENTEAFF.

Notes on this clone: Other DNA sequences in the same sample also yield this CDR3. The genes are TRBV11-2 and TRBJ2-7; no definite D call. This CDR3 is 10 amino acids long. The germline V and J ends were trimmed by 0 bases and 6 bases, with 0 bases remaining between them. Germline CDR1 reads SGHAT; CDR2 reads FQNNGV. In DNA form, the CDR3 reads TGTGCCAGCAGCTTAGACGAGCAGTACTTC. Translated, it gives CASSLDEQYF.

The gene calls are TRBV5-6 and TRBJ2-1; D is unclear. The CDR3 covers 17 residues. The V end was cut by 1 base, the J end by 0 bases, with 14 bases between. Germline V lookup: CDR1 SGHDT, CDR2 YYEEEE. This CDR3 reads CASSLIGPMSSYNEQFF. As DNA, the CDR3 is TGTGCCAGCAGCTTGATTGGGCCCATGAGCTCCTACAATGAGCAGTTCTTC.

The sample holds a few counts of this clone. The V gene is TRBV11-3, the J gene TRBJ1-2; 7 bases agree with TRBD1. Germline CDR1 reads SGHNT; CDR2 reads YENEEA. The CDR3 has 12 amino acids. Trimming removed 4 bases from V and 12 bases from J; junction bases left unmatched: 8. CDR3 DNA sequence: TGTGCCAGCAGCTCGGGACAGAAGGAGCACACCTTC. Its translation is CASSSGQKEHTF.

CDR3 residues: CASNRDRVSYEQYF. In nucleotides, the CDR3 is TGTGCCAGCAATCGGGACAGGGTTTCCTACGAGCAGTACTTC. The chain recombines TRBV2 with TRBJ2-7, with 9 bases identical to TRBD1. CDR1 and CDR2 (germline): SNHLY, FYNNEI. Trimming at V came to 7 bases and at J to 1 base, leaving 5 bases not matched to a gene. The CDR3 runs to 14 residues.

This clone was seen only once. The chain is built from TRBV18 and TRBJ2-1; 10 bases map to TRBD2. The germline gives CDR1 KGHSH, CDR2 LQKENI. CDR3 length: 18 residues. With 3 bases clipped from V and 1 base from J, the junction kept 9 bases outside the gene matches. CDR3 in amino acids: CASSPIPGLAPSYNEQFF. Here the CDR3 DNA reads TGTGCCAGCTCACCGATTCCGGGACTAGCGCCTTCCTACAATGAGCAGTTCTTC.

The rearrangement uses TRBV6-2 or TRBV6-3 and TRBJ1-5; 7 nucleotides align to TRBD1. This CDR3 has 13 residues. V dropped 5 bases and J dropped 6; count of bases not matched to a gene: 4. CDR1 and CDR2 from the germline V gene are MNHEY and SVGEGT. CDR3 in amino acids: CASSRTGAQPQHF. For the CDR3, the DNA is TGTGCCAGCAGTCGCACAGGGGCTCAGCCCCAGCATTTT.

This sequence joins TRBV7-9 and TRBJ2-1, with TRBD1 matching 9 bases. With 5 bases clipped from V and 6 bases from J, the junction kept 14 bases outside the gene matches. Germline-derived CDR1 and CDR2 are SEHNR and FQNEAQ (reference sequence). The CDR3 covers 17 residues. CDR3 in amino acids: CASSPDRGGNWGNEQFF. The DNA of the CDR3 is TGTGCCAGCAGCCCGGACAGGGGCGGGAACTGGGGCAATGAGCAGTTCTTC.

V and J are TRBV5-6 and TRBJ2-7; D remains unclear. Trimming removed 3 bases from V and 2 bases from J, with 9 bases in between. The germline V gene encodes CDR1 SGHDT and CDR2 YYEEEE. The CDR3 covers 13 residues. The CDR3 loop reads CASSSDGAYEQYF. In DNA form, the CDR3 reads TGTGCCAGCAGCTCGGACGGTGCCTACGAGCAGTACTTC.